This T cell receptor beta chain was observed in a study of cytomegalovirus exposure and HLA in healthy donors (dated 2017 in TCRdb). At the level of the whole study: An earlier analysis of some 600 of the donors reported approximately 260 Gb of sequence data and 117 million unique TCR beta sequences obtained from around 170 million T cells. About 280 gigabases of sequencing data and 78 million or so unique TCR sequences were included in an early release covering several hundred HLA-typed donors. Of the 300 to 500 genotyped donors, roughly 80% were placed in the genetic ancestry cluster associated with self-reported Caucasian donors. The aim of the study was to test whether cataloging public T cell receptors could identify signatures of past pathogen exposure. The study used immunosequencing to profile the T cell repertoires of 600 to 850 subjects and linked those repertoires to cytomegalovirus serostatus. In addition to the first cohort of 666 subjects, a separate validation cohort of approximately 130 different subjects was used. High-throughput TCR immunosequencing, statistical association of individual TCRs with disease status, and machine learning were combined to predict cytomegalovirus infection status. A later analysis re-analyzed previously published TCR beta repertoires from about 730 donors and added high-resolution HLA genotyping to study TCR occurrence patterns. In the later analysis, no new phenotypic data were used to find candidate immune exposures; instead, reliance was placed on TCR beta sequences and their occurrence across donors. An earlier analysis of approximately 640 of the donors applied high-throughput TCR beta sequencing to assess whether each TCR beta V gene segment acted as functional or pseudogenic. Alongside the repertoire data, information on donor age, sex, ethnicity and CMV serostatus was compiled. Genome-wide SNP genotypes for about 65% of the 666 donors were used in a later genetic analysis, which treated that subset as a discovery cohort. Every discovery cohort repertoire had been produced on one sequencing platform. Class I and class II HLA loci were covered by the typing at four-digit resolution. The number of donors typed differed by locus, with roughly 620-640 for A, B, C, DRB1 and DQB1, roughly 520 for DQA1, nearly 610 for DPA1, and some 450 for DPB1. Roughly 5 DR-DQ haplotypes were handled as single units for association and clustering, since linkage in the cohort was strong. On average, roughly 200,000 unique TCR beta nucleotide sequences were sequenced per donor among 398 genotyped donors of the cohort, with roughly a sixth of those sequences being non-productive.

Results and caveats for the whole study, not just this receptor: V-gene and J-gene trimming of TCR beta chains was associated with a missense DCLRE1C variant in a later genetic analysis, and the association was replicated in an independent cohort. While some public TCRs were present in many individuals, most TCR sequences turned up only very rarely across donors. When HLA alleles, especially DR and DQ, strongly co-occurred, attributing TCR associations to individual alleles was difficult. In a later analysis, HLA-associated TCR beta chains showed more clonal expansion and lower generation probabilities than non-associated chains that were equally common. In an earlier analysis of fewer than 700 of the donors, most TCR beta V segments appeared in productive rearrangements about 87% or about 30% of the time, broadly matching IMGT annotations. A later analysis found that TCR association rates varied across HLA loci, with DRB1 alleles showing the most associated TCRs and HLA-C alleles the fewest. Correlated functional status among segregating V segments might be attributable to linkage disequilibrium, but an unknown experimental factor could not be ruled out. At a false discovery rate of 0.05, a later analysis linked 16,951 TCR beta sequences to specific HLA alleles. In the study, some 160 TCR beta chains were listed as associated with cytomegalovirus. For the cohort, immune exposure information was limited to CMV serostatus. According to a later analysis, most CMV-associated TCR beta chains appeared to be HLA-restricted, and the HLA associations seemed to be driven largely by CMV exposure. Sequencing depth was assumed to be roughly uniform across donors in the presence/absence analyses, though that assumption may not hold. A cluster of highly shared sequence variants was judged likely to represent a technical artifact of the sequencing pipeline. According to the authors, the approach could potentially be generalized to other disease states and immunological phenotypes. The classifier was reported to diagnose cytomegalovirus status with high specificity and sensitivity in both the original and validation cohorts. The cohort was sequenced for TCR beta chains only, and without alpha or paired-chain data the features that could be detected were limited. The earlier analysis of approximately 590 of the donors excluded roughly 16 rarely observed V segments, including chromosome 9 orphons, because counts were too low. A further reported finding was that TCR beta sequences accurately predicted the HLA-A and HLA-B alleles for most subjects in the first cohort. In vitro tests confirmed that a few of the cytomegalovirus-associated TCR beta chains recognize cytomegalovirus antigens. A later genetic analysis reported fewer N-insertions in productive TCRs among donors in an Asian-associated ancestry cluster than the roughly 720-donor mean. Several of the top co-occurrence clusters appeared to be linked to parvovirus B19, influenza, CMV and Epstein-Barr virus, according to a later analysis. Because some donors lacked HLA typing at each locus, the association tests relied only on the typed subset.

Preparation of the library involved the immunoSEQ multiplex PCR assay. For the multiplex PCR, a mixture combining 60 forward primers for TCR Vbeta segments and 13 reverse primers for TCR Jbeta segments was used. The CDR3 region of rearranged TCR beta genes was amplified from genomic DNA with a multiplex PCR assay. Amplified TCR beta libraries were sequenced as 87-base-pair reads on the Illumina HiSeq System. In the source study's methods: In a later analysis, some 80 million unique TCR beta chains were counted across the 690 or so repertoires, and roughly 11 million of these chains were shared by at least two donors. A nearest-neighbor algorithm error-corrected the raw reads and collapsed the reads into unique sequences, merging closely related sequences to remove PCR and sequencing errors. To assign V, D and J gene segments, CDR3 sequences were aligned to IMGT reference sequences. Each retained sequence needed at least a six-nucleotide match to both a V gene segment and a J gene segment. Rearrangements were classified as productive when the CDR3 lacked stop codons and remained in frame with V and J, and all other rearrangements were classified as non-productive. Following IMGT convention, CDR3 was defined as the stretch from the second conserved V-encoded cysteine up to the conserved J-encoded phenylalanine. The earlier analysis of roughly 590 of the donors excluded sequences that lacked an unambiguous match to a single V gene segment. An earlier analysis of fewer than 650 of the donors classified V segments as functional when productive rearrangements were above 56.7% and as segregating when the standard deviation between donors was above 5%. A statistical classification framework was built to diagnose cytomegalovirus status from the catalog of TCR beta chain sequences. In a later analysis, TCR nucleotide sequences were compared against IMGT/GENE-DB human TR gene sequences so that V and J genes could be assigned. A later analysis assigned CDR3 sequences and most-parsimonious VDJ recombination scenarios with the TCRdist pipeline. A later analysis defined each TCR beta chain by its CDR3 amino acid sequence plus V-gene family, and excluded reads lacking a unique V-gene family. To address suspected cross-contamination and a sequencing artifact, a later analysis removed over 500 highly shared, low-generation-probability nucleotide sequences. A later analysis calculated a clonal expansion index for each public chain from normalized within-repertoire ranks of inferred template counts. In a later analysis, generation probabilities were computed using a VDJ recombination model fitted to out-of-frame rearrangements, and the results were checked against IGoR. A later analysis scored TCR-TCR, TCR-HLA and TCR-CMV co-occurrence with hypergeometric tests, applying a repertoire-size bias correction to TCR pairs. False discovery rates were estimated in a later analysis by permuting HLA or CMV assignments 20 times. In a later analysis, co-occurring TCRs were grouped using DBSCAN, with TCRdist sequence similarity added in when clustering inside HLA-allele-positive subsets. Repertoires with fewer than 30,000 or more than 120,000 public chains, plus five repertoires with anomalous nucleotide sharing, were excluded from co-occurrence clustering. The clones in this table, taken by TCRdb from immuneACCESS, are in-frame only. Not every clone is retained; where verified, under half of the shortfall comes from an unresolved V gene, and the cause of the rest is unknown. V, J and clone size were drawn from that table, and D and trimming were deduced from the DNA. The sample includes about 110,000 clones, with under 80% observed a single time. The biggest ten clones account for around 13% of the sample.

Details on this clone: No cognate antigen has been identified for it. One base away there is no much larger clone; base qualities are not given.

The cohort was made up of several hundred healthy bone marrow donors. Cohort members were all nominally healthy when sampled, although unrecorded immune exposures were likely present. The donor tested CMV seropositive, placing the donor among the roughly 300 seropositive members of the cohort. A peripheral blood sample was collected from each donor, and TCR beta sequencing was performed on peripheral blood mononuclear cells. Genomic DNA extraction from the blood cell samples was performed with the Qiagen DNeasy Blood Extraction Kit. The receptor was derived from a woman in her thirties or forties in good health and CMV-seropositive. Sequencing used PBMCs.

The DNA sequence is as follows: TGTGCCAGCAGCCTACAGGGCACCCGCTATGGCTACACCTTC. This is translated as CASSLQGTRYGYTF. This chain joins TRBV7-9 to TRBJ1-2, with TRBD1 as a weak D call on 6 bases. V and J lose 5 bases and 4 bases, and a span of 14 bases separates them. The CDR3 numbers 14 residues from cysteine through phenylalanine. CDR3 DNA only is kept here, 42 bases in frame from base 1. The germline V gene (reference sequence) gives CDR1 as SEHNR and CDR2 as FQNEAQ.